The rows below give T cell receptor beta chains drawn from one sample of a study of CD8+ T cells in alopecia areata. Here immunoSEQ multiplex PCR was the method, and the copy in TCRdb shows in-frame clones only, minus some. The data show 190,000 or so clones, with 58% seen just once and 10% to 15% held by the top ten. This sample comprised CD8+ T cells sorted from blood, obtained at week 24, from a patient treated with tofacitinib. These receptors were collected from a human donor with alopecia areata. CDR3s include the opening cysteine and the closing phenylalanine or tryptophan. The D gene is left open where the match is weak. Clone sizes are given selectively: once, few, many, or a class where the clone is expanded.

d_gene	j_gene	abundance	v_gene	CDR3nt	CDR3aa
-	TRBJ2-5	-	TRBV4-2	TGTGCCAGCAGCCAAGATGAAGATTGGGACCCCAAAGCCCAAGAGACCCAGTACTTC	CASSQDEDWDPKAQETQYF
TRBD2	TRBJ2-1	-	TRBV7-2	TGTGCCAGCAGCCCGGCGGCGGGGGTGTACAATGAGCAGTTCTTC	CASSPAAGVYNEQFF
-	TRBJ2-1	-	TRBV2	TGTGCCACCGTGAGGGGATACGGGGAGCAGTTCTTC	CATVRGYGEQFF
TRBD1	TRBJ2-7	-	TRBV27	TGTGCCAGCAGTCGGGACAGATACGAGCAGTACTTC	CASSRDRYEQYF
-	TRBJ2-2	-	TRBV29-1	TGCAGCGTTATCAAGACCGGGGAGCTGTTTTTT	CSVIKTGELFF
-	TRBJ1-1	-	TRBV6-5	TGTGCCAGCAGTTATAGAAACACTGAAGCTTTCTTT	CASSYRNTEAFF
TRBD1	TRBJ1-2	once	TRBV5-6	TGTGCCAGCAGCCTAGGGACAGCAGGTGGCTACACCTTC	CASSLGTAGGYTF
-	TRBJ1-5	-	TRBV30	TGTGCCTGGAGTGTACTTGGGTTAAGCCAGCCCCAGCATTTT	CAWSVLGLSQPQHF
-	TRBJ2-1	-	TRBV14	TGTGCCAGCAGCCAATACAATGAGCAGTTCTTC	CASSQYNEQFF
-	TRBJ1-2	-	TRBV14	TGTGCCAGCAGCCAAGACGGAGGCAGGGAGTTCCTGAACTATGGCTACACCTTC	CASSQDGGREFLNYGYTF
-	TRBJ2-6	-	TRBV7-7	TGTGCTAGCAGTGACAGAACACTAGGCTCTGGGGCCAACGTCCTGACTTTC	CASSDRTLGSGANVLTF
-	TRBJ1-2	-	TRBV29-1	TGCAGCGTTGCAGAGGGCTACACCTTC	CSVAEGYTF
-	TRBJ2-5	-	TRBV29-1	TGCAGCGTTGAAGAAACCGAACAGGGAGGGTTACAAGAGACCCAGTACTTC	CSVEETEQGGLQETQYF
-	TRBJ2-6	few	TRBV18	TGTGCCAGCGAAGGCGTGATATCTTCGGAATTATCTGGGGCCAACGTCCTGACTTTC	CASEGVISSELSGANVLTF
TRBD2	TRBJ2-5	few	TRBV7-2	TGTGCCAGCAGCTACTCACTAATGCCGGGACTAGCGGGGGATGAGACCCAGTACTTC	CASSYSLMPGLAGDETQYF
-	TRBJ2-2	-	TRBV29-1	TGCAGCGTTGTTTTACTAAACACCGGGGAGCTGTTTTTT	CSVVLLNTGELFF
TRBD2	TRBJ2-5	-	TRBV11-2	TGTGCCAGCAGCCTCCTGGCGGGAGGTCGTAGGGAGACCCAGTACTTC	CASSLLAGGRRETQYF
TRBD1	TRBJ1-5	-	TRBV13	TGTGCCAGCAGCTTAGGACGGGACAGGGGCGGAAATCAGCCCCAGCATTTT	CASSLGRDRGGNQPQHF
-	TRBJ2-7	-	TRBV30	TGTGCCTGTCTGAGCGACTCCTACGAGCAGTACTTC	CACLSDSYEQYF
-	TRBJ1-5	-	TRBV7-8	TGTGCCAGCAGCTCGGGGCCAAATCAGCCCCAGCATTTT	CASSSGPNQPQHF
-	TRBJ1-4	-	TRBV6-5	TGTGCCAGCAGTTTTAACGTTGATGAAAAACTGTTTTTT	CASSFNVDEKLFF
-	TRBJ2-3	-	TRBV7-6	TGTGCCAGCAGCTTATTCGGATCAGATACGCAGTATTTT	CASSLFGSDTQYF
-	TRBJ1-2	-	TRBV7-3	TGTGCCAGCAGCTGGGGTAAACGGTCCTATGGCTACACCTTC	CASSWGKRSYGYTF
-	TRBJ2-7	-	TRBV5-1	TGCGCCAGCAGCTTCAACCGGGACGAGCAGTACTTC	CASSFNRDEQYF
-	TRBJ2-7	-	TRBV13	TGTGCCAGCAGCTTAGGCAGGGCCTACGAGCAGTACTTC	CASSLGRAYEQYF
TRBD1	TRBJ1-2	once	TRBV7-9	TGTGCCAGCAGCGCCGGGACAGACTATGGCTACACCTTC	CASSAGTDYGYTF
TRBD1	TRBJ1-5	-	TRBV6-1	TGTGCCAGCAGTGATTCCAGGGGGCTGTTGCATCAGCCCCAGCATTTT	CASSDSRGLLHQPQHF
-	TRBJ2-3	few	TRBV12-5	TGTGCTAGTGGTTTGGTACAAGACCCCCTACCTACGCAGTATTTT	CASGLVQDPLPTQYF
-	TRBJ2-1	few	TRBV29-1	TGCAGCGTTGTGGAGATTCAGGCGTTCTTC	CSVVEIQAFF
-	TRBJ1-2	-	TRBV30	TGTGCCTGGAGGCCGGGTTGGGGAGACTATGGCTACACCTTC	CAWRPGWGDYGYTF
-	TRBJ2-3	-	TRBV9	TGTGCCAGCAGCCCCGACGTGACAGATACGCAGTATTTT	CASSPDVTDTQYF
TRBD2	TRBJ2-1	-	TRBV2	TGTGCCAGCAGTGAAAGAGGCGGGGGAGTTCACAATGAGCAGTTCTTC	CASSERGGGVHNEQFF
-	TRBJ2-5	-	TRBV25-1	TGTGCCAGCGGGGTAGGGGGGACTGAAAGTCAAGAGACCCAGTACTTC	CASGVGGTESQETQYF
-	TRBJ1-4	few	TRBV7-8	TGTGCCAGCAGCTTAGCCAGCAGAAATGAAAAACTGTTTTTT	CASSLASRNEKLFF
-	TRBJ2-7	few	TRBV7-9	TGTGCCAGCAGCCCGGGGATGTACGAGCAGTACTTC	CASSPGMYEQYF
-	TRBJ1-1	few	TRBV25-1	TGTGCCAGCAGTGAATCAGGCTCTGAAGCTTTCTTT	CASSESGSEAFF
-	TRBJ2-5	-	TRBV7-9	TGTGCCAGCAGCTGGGAGGGACACGGAGAGACCCAGTACTTC	CASSWEGHGETQYF
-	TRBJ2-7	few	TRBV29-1	TGCAGCGCCGCCTCCGGGACGGCCCTCTACGAGCAGTACTTC	CSAASGTALYEQYF
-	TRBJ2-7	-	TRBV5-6	TGTGCCAGCAGCTTGGGGTCCGGGCAGGCCTACGAGCAGTACTTC	CASSLGSGQAYEQYF
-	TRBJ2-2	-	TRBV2	TGTGCCAGCAAGACAGAGAACACCGGGGAGCTGTTTTTT	CASKTENTGELFF
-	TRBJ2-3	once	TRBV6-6	TGTGCCAGCAGTTACTCCGGCGGAGATACGCAGTATTTT	CASSYSGGDTQYF
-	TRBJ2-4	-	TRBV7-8	TGTGCCAGCAGCTTAGGCCAGAAAAACATTCAGTACTTC	CASSLGQKNIQYF
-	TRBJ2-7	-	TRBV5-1	TGCGCCAGCAGCTTGGATGACAGTACATCCTACGAGCAGTACTTC	CASSLDDSTSYEQYF
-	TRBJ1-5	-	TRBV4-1	TGCGCCAGCAGCCCCCGGACAGCACAGCCCCAGCATTTT	CASSPRTAQPQHF
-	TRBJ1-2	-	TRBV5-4	TGTGCCAGCAGCCCTTTTTGGGAAAAATACGGCTACACCTTC	CASSPFWEKYGYTF
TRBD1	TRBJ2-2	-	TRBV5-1	TGCGCCAGAGGGACAGGGGGCGCGCAGAACACCGGGGAGCTGTTTTTT	CARGTGGAQNTGELFF
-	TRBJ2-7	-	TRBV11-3	TGTGCCAGTAGCGCGCTACAGGGACTTACCTACGAGCAGTACTTC	CASSALQGLTYEQYF
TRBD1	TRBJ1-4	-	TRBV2	TGTGCCAGCAGTGAAAGTCAAGTCGACAGGGTAAATGAAAAACTGTTTTTT	CASSESQVDRVNEKLFF
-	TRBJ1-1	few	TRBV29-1	TGCAGCGTTGATCAGGGGATTACCACTGAAGCTTTCTTT	CSVDQGITTEAFF
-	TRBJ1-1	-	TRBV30	TGTGCCTGGAGTAGCGGACCGGAAGCTTTCTTT	CAWSSGPEAFF
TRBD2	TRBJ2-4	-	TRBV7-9	TGTGCCAGCAGCTCACCCGGGACTACCAAAAACATTCAGTACTTC	CASSSPGTTKNIQYF
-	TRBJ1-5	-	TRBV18	TGTGCCAGCTCACCAAACAGGGCGGAGCAGCCCCAGCATTTT	CASSPNRAEQPQHF
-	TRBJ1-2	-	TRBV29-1	TGCAGCGTTGAAGACCTGGAGGCTGGCGGTGAAACTAAACTCTATGGCTACACCTTC	CSVEDLEAGGETKLYGYTF
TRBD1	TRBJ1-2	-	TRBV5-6	TGTGCCAGCAGTTCTGGGACAGTAAACTATGGCTACACCTTC	CASSSGTVNYGYTF
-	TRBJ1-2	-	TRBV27	TGTGCCAGCAGTCAACTACTCGGCGGGTATGGCTACACCTTC	CASSQLLGGYGYTF
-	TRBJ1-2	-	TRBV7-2	TGTGCCAGCAGCTTAGCGTTGAGGGCGACGCGGGGCTACACCTTC	CASSLALRATRGYTF